This T cell receptor beta chain came from a study of CD8 T cells in Susac syndrome. Study-wide background: Patients with Susac syndrome were therapy-naive, treated with corticosteroids, or treated with intravenous immunoglobulin alone when blood was collected. The study, taken as a whole, reports: TCR sequencing and HLA analysis covered a relatively small number of individuals.

CD8+ and CD4+ T cells were negatively isolated; TEMRA cells were FACS-enriched. CDR1 and CDR2 (germline): LGHNA, YSLEER. V shed 1 base, J shed 8 bases, and the junction held 11 bases outside the gene matches. This CDR3 is 16 amino acids long. As to this clonotype: Its target is unknown.

RNA amounts of 0.5 to 1 ug underwent reverse transcription with random hexamers. TCRdb ran MiXCR on the immunoSEQ multiplex PCR reads and lists one entry per CDR3 protein. Of approximately 160,000 distinct CDR3 sequences in the sample, around 95% were seen once. The sequence derives from a human donor with Susac syndrome. The sample was CD4+ T cells from PBMCs. The chain employs TRBV4-3 and TRBJ1-2, with 9 bases aligning to TRBD1. Here the CDR3 reads CASSQGPPGQGYGYTF. The DNA for the CDR3 is TGCGCCAGCAGCCAAGGTCCGCCGGGACAGGGTTACGGCTACACCTTC.